This T cell receptor (beta chain) stems from a study of blood T cell repertoires in COVID-19. Study at large: Samples came from the United States, Italy and Spain, spanning acute and convalescent COVID-19. In each case, the material was cDNA or gDNA derived from T cells, B-cell-depleted T cells, or PBMCs.

In the original workflow: Nucleated cell number was recorded as an estimate derived from reference gene primer amplification. This table comes from immunoSEQ multiplex PCR, and its TCRdb copy is limited to in-frame clones, with some not included. D and trimming were read from the DNA, whereas the V and J calls and clone size are those reported in that table. The top ten clones hold 8.5% to 9% of a sample with about 42,000 clones, about 75% of them seen once. Specimen: peripheral blood. This clonotype was obtained from a man between 65 and 85 years old with active or convalescent COVID-19.

The CDR3 bases are TGTGCCAGCAGCTTCCCGGGAGGGGAGACCCAGTACTTC. Translating it yields CASSFPGGETQYF. The chain uses TRBV7-9 and TRBJ2-5; TRBD2 agrees at 8 bases. The CDR3 is 13 residues long. The ends lost 3 bases at V and 5 bases at J; junction bases unmatched: 2. CDR1 and CDR2 (germline): SEHNR, FQNEAQ (reference sequence).